This T cell receptor (beta chain) appears in the sequencing data of a study of blood T cells in healthy people across ages. V was pared by 2 bases and J by 2 bases, with 5 bases of the junction left unmatched. Germline CDR1 SGHDT, CDR2 YYEEEE. This CDR3 spans 15 amino acids. This clonotype has just a few counts. Primers used in a second PCR of roughly 7 to 11 cycles were a sample-barcoded 5' primer and a J-beta primer mix. TCRdb recomputed calls from the 5' RACE reads with MiXCR, one row per CDR3 protein. The table includes 750,000 to 1,000,000 distinct CDR3 sequences, about 27% detected once. In addition, the sample was reused for a study of T cells of mothers and their children.

What was sequenced was blood. The V and J genes are TRBV5-6 and TRBJ2-3, with 7 bases fitting TRBD2. The receptor was derived from a middle-aged woman in good health. The CDR3 coding sequence is TGTGCCAGCAGCTTAAAGCGGGGATACACAGATACGCAGTATTTT. Amino acids: CASSLKRGYTDTQYF.